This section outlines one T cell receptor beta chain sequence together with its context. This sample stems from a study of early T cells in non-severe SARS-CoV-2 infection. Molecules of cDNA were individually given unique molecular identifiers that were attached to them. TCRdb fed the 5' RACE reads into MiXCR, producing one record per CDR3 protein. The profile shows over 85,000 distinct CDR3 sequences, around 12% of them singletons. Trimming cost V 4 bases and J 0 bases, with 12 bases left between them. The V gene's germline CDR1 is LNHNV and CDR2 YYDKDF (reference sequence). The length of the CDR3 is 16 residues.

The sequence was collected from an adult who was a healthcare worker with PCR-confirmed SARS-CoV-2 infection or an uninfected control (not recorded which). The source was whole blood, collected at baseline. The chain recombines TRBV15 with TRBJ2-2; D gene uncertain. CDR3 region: CATSTPEVANTGELFF. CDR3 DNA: TGTGCCACCAGCACCCCCGAGGTAGCGAACACCGGGGAGCTGTTTTTT.